The clone carrying this TCR beta chain was picked up one time. Its antigen is as yet unknown. The sample originates from a study of PD-1 blockade in classical Hodgkin lymphoma. Study-level results: Newly diagnosed patients were said to have less baseline TCR diversity than healthy donors did.

Germline V gene data show CDR1 as KGHSH and CDR2 as LQKENI. Trimming took 4 bases from V and 1 from J; bases not matched to a gene: 5. The length of the CDR3 is 15 residues. Time point of the sample: cycle 4 day 1 (C4D1), after less than 7 weeks of nivolumab. Each of the patients experienced relapse following autologous stem cell transplantation, and their brentuximab vedotin exposure differed. TCRdb keeps only in-frame clones here, not all; method: immunoSEQ multiplex PCR. This table holds more than 75,000 clones, approximately 94% found once. This clonotype originated in a human donor with classical Hodgkin lymphoma. The source material was peripheral blood mononuclear cells (PBMCs), sampled before the fourth cycle of nivolumab. The genes are TRBV18 and TRBJ2-3; 7 bases map to TRBD1. CDR3 region: CASSLTGQGTDTQYF. As DNA, the CDR3 is TGTGCCAGCTCACTTACCGGACAGGGCACAGATACGCAGTATTTT.